Here is one T cell receptor (beta chain) with its context. Its antigen remains unknown. CDR1 is MDHEN, CDR2 SYDVKM, per germline. The CDR3 runs to 16 residues. Trimming left V 6 bases short and J 0 bases short, with 12 bases between. These data come from a study of T cell responses to AZD1222 COVID-19 vaccine. Study conclusions and caveats: Donors, mostly white British, included more females; clonal diversity was possibly underestimated. Only a handful of AZD1222 recipients, roughly 6 in all, had baseline seropositivity. A reported finding is that nearly half of spike-specific TCRs target unmutated variant regions.

Method: immunoSEQ multiplex PCR; TCRdb's copy keeps in-frame clones and lacks some. The sample lists around 150,000 clones, roughly 90% seen once, with 2.5% to 3.5% in the top ten. The chain links TRBV28 to TRBJ1-6; D is uncertain. The input for sequencing was peripheral blood, taken 28 days after the second AZD1222 dose. The TCR originated in an adult who received the AZD1222 COVID-19 vaccine. CDR3 protein: CASRTDGSSYNSPLHF. CDR3 nucleotide sequence: TGTGCCAGCAGGACGGACGGGAGCTCCTATAATTCACCCCTCCACTTT.